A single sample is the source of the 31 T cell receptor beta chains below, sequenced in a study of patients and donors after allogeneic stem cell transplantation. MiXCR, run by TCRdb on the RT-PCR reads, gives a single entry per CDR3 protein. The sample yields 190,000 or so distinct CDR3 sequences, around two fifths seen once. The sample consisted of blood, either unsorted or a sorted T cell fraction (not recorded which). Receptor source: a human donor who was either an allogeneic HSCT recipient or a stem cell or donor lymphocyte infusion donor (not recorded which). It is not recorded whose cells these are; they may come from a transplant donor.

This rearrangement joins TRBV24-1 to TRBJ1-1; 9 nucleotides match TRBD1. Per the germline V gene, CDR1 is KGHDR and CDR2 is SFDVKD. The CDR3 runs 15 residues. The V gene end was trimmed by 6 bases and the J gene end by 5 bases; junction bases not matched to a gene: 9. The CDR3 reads CATSKGTGTGTEAFF. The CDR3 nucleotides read TGTGCCACCAGTAAAGGGACAGGGACCGGGACTGAAGCTTTCTTT.

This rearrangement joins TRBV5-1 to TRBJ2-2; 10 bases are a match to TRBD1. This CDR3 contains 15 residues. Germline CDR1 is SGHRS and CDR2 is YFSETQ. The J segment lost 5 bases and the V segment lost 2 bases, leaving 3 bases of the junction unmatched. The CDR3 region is CASSFKGQGTGELFF. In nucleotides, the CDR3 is TGCGCCAGCAGCTTTAAGGGACAGGGGACCGGGGAGCTGTTTTTT.

The CDR3 bases are TGCGCCAGCAGGATGCAGGGGGCGTCGGGCACTGAAGCTTTCTTT. Amino acid sequence: CASRMQGASGTEAFF. V and J are TRBV5-1 and TRBJ1-1; 8 bases are shared with TRBD1. Germline trimming cut 5 bases from V and 4 bases from J; bases unmatched to any gene: 10. This CDR3 is 15 amino acids long. In germline, CDR1 is SGHRS, CDR2 YFSETQ.

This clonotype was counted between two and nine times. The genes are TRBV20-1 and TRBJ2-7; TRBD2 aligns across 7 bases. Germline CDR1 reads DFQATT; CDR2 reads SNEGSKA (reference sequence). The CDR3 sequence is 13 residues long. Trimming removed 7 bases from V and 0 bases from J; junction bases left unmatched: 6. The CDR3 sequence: CSVIGGFSYEQYF. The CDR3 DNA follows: TGCAGTGTAATCGGGGGGTTCTCCTACGAGCAGTACTTC.

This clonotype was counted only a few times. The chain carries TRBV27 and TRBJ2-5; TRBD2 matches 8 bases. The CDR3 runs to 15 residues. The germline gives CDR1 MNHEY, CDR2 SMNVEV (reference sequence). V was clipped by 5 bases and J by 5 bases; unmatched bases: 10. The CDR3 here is CASSPTGGRLETQYF. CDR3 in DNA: TGTGCCAGCAGTCCGACGGGGGGGCGTTTGGAGACCCAGTACTTC.

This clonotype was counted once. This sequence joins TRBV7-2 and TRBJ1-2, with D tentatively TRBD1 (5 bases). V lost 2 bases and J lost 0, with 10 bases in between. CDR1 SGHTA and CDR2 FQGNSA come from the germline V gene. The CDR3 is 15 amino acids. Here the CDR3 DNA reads TGTGCCAGCAGCTTACGGGACGGGTCTAACTATGGCTACACCTTC. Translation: CASSLRDGSNYGYTF.

The CDR3 nucleotides are TGCGCCAGCAGCTTGACGCCGGGGATCTACGAGCAGTACTTC. This codes for CASSLTPGIYEQYF. The chain is built from TRBV5-1 and TRBJ2-7; possible D gene TRBD2, 5 bases. Deletions cut 1 base from V and 3 bases from J, with 11 bases between. Germline V lookup: CDR1 SGHRS, CDR2 YFSETQ. The CDR3 is 14 amino acids.

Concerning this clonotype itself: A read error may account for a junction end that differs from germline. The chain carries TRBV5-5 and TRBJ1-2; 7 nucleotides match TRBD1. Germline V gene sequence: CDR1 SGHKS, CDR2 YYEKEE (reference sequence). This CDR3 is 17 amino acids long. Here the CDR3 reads CASSLGKGTEFFYGYTF. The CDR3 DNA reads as TGTGCCAGCAGTTTGGGAAAGGGGACAGAATTTTTCTATGGCTACACCTTC.

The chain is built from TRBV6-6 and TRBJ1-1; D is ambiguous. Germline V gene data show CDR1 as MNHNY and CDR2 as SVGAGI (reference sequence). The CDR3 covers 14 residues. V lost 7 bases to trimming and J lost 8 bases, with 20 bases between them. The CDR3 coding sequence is TGTGCCAGCAACAAGGGCACCGCAACCCCCGAAGCTTTCTTT. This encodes CASNKGTATPEAFF.

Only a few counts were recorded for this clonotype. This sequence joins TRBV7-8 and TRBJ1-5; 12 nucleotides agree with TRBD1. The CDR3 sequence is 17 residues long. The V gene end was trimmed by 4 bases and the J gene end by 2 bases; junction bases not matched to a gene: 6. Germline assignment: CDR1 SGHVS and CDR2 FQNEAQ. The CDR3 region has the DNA TGTGCCAGCAGCTATGGGACAGGGGGCTTTCGCAATCAGCCCCAGCATTTT. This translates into CASSYGTGGFRNQPQHF.

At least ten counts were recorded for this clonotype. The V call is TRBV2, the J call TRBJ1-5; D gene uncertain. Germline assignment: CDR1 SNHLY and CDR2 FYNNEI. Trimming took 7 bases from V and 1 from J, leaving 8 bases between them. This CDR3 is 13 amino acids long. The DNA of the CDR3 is TGTGCCAGCAAGAAGGAAAGCAATCAGCCCCAGCATTTT. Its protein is CASKKESNQPQHF.

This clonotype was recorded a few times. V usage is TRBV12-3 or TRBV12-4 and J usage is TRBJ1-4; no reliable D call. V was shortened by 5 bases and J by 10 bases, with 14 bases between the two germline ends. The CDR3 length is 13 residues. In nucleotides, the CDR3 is TGTGCCAGCAGTCTTAGCCGGGGTTCAAAACTGTTTTTT. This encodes CASSLSRGSKLFF.

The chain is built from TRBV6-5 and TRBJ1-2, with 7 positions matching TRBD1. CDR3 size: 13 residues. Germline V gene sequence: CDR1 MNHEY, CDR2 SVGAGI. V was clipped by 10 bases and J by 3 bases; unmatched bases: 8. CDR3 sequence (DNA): TGTGCCACCAGCCGGGACAGCGACTATGGCTACACCTTC. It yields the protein CATSRDSDYGYTF.

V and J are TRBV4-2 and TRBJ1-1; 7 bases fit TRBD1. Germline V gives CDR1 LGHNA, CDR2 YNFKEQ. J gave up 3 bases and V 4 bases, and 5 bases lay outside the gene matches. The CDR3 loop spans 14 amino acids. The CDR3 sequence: CASSRIRGDTEAFF. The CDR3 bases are TGTGCCAGCAGCCGAATCAGGGGGGACACTGAAGCTTTCTTT.

The CDR3 DNA sequence: TGCAGTGCTGGTCGACAGATGAACACTGAAGCTTTCTTT. It codes for CSAGRQMNTEAFF. This rearrangement joins TRBV20-1 to TRBJ1-1, with D tentatively TRBD1 (5 bases). CDR1 is DFQATT and CDR2 is SNEGSKA in the germline V gene (reference sequence). Trimming removed 5 bases from V and 0 bases from J, with 10 bases in between. The CDR3 consists of 13 residues.

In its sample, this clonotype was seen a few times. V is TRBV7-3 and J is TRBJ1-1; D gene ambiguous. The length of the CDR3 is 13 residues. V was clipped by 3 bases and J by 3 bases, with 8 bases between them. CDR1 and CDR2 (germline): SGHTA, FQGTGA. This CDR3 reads CASSFSRDTEAFF. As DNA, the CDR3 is TGTGCCAGCAGCTTTTCCAGAGACACTGAAGCTTTCTTT.

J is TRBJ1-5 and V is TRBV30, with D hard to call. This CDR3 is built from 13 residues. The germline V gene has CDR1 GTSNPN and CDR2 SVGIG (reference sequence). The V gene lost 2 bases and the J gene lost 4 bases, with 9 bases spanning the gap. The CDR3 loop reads CAWSPSGNQPQHF. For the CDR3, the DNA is TGTGCCTGGAGTCCCTCGGGGAATCAGCCCCAGCATTTT.

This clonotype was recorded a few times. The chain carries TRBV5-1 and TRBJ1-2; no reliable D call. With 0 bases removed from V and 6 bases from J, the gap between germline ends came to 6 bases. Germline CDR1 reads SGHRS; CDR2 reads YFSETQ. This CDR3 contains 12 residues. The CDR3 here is CASSLEGNGYTF. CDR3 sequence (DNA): TGCGCCAGCAGCTTGGAAGGGAATGGCTACACCTTC.

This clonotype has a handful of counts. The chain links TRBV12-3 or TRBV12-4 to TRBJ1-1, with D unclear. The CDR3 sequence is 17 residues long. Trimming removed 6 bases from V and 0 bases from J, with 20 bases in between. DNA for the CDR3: TGTGCCAGCAGACCCACTGGCATGACGGTGTTGAACACTGAAGCTTTCTTT. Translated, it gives CASRPTGMTVLNTEAFF.

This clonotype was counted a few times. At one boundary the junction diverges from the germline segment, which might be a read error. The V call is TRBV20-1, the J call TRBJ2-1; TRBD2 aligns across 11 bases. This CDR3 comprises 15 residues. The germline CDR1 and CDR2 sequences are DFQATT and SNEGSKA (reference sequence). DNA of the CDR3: TGCAGTGCACGTCGTAGGGGACTAGCGGTAAGGTCCTCGGTCTTC. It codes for CSARRRGLAVRSSVF.

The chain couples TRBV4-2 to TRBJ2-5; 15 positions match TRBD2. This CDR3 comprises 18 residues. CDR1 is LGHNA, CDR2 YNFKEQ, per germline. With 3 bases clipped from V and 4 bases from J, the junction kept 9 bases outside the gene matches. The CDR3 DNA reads TGTGCCAGCAGCCAGGGACTAGCGGGGGGCCAGGTTGCAGAGACCCAGTACTTC. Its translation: CASSQGLAGGQVAETQYF.

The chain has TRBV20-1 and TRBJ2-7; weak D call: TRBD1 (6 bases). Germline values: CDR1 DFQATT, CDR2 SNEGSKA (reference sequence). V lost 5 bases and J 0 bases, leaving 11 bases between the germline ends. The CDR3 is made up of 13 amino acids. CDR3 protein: CSASRTASYEQYF. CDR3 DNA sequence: TGCAGTGCTTCCCGGACAGCCTCCTACGAGCAGTACTTC.

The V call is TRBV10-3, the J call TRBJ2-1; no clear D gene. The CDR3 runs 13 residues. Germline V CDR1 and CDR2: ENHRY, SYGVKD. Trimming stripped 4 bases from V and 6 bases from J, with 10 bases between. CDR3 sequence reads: CAISGNTANEQFF. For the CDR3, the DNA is TGTGCCATCAGTGGCAATACTGCCAATGAGCAGTTCTTC.

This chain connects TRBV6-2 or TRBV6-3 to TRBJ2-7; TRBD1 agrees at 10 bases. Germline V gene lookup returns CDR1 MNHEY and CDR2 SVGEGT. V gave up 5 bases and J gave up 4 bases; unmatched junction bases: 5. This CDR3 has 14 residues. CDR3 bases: TGTGCCAGCAGTCCTTGGACAGGGGGATACGAGCAGTACTTC. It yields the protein CASSPWTGGYEQYF.

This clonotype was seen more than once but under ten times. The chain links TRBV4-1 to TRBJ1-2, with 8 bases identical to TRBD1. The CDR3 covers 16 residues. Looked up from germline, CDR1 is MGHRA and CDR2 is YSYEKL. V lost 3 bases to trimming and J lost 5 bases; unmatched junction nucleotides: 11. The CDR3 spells CASSQSSRDRSYGYTF. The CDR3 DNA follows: TGCGCCAGCAGCCAGTCCTCCCGGGACAGGAGTTATGGCTACACCTTC.

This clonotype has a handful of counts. CDR3 coding DNA: TGCAGTGCTAGAGCAGGGGATTTCACTGAAGCTTTCTTT. Amino acid sequence: CSARAGDFTEAFF. The chain couples TRBV20-1 to TRBJ1-1; tentatively, D is TRBD1 (6 bases). V lost 1 base to trimming and J lost 4 bases, with 10 bases between them. The CDR3 sequence is 13 residues long. Germline CDR1 DFQATT, CDR2 SNEGSKA (reference sequence).

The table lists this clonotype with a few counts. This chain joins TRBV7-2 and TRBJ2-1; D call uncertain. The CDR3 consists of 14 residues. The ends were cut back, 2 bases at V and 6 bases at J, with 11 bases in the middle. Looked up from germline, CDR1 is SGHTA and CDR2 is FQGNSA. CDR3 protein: CASSLQPGLNEQFF. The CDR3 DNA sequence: TGTGCCAGCAGCTTACAGCCAGGCCTCAATGAGCAGTTCTTC. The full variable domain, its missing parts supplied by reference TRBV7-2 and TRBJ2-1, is GAGVSQSPSNKVTEKGKDVELRCDPISGHTALYWYRQSLGQGLEFLIYFQGNSAPDKSGLPSDRFSAERTGGSVSTLTIQRTQQEDSAVYLCASSLQPGLNEQFFGPGTRLTVL.

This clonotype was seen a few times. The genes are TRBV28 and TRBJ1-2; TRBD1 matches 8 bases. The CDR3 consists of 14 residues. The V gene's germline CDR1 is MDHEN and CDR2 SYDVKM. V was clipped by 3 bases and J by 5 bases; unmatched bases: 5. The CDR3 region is CASSLSDRAYGYTF. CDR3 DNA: TGTGCCAGCAGTTTGTCGGACAGGGCGTATGGCTACACCTTC.

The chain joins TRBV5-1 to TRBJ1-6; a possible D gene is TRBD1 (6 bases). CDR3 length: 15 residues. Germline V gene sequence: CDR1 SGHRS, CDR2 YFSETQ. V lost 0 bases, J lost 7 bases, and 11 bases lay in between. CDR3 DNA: TGCGCCAGCAGCTTGGTGCGGACAGCAAATTCACCCCTCCACTTT. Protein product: CASSLVRTANSPLHF.

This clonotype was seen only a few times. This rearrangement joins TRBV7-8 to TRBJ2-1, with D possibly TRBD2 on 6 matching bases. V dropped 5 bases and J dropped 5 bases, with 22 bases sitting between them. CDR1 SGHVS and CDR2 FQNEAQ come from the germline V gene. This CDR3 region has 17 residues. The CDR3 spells CASSLPSRGADHNEQFF. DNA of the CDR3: TGTGCCAGCAGCCTACCGAGTCGCGGGGCTGACCACAATGAGCAGTTCTTC. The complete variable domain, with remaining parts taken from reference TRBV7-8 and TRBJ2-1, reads GAGVSQSPRYKVAKRGQDVALRCDPISGHVSLFWYQQALGQGPEFLTYFQNEAQLDKSGLPSDRFFAERPEGSVSTLKIQRTQQEDSAVYLCASSLPSRGADHNEQFFGPGTRLTVL.

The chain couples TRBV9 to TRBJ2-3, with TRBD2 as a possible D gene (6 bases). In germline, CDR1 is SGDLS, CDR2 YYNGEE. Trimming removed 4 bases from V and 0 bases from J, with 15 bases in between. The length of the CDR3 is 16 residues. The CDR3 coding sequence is TGTGCCAGCAGCTTAAGCTCGGGACTCAGCACAGATACGCAGTATTTT. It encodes CASSLSSGLSTDTQYF.